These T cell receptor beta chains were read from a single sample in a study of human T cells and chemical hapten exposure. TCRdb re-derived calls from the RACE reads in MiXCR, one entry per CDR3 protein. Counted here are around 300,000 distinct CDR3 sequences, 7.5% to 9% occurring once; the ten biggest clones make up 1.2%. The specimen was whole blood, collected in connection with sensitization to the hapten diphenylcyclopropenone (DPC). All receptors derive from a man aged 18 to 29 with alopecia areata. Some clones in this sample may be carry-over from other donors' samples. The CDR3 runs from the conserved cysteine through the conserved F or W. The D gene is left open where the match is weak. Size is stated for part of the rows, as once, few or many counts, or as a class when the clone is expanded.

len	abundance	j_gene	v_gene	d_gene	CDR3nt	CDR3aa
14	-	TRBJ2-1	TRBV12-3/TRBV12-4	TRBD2	TGTGCCAGCAGACGACCGGGACTAGCCTATGAGCAGTTCTTC	CASRRPGLAYEQFF
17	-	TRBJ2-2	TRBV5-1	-	TGCGCCAGCAGCTTGGGTATCGGGCTCGGGGACACCGGGGAGCTGTTTTTT	CASSLGIGLGDTGELFF
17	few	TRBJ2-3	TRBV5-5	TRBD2	TGTGCCAGCAGCTTAGGGCGGGGGGGCCGTAGGACAGATACGCAGTATTTT	CASSLGRGGRRTDTQYF
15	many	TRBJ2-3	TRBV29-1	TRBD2	TGCAGCGTTGAAAAGCGGGGGGGGAGATCAGATACGCAGTATTTT	CSVEKRGGRSDTQYF
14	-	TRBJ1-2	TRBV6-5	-	TGTGCCAGCAGTTACTCCCGGGGACCCTATGGCTACACCTTC	CASSYSRGPYGYTF
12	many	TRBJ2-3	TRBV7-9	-	TGTGCCAGCAGAGCGATCACAGATACGCAGTATTTT	CASRAITDTQYF
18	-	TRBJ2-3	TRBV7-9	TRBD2	TGTGCCAGCAGCCCGGGACTAGCGGGGGGCTTTCCCACAGATACGCAGTATTTT	CASSPGLAGGFPTDTQYF
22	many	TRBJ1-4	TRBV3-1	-	TGTGCCAGCAGCCCTTCGGCGCGTCGACACGGAGGAGAGACTGCAACTAATGAAAAACTGTTTTTT	CASSPSARRHGGETATNEKLFF
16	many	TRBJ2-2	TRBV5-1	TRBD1	TGCGCCAGCAGCCCCGGGACAGGGCTGAACACCGGGGAGCTGTTTTTT	CASSPGTGLNTGELFF
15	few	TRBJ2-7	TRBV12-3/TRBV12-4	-	TGTGCCAGCAGTCCGTTGACACGCTCTTTCTACGAGCAGTACTTC	CASSPLTRSFYEQYF
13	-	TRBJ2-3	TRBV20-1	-	TGCAGTGCTAGAGATTTAGTGACAGATACGCAGTATTTT	CSARDLVTDTQYF
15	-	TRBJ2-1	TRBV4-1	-	TGCGCCAGCAGCCAAGTTGGAAGCTCCTACAATGAGCAGTTCTTC	CASSQVGSSYNEQFF
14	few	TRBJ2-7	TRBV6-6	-	TGTGCCAGCAGTTACGGGGGATTCTCCTACGAGCAGTACTTC	CASSYGGFSYEQYF
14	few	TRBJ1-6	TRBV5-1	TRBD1	TGCGCCAGCAGCAGCGGACAGGGTAACTCACCCCTCCACTTT	CASSSGQGNSPLHF
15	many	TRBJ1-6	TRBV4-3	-	TGCGCCAGCAGCCGAGAGACAGTTACTAATTCACCCCTCCACTTT	CASSRETVTNSPLHF
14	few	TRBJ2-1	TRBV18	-	TGTGCCAGCTCACCACGCGGATCGGACGATGAGCAGTTCTTC	CASSPRGSDDEQFF
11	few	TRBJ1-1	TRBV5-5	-	TGTGCCAGCAGCTCTCGGATTGAAGCTTTCTTT	CASSSRIEAFF
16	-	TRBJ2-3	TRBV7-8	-	TGTGCCAGCAGCTTAGAGGCAGGGGGAGGGACAGATACGCAGTATTTT	CASSLEAGGGTDTQYF
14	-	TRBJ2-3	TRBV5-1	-	TGCGCCAGCAGCCCCGAGCTGGGCACAGATACGCAGTATTTT	CASSPELGTDTQYF
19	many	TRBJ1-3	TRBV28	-	TGTGCCAGCAGTTCCCGGACGCCCCGACCTCCCGTCCCATACGACACCATATATTTT	CASSSRTPRPPVPYDTIYF
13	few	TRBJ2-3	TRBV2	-	TGTGCCAGCACCCAAGGGAGCACAGATACGCAGTATTTT	CASTQGSTDTQYF
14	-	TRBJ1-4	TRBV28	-	TGTGCCAGCACCCAAACTGCAACTAATGAAAAACTGTTTTTT	CASTQTATNEKLFF
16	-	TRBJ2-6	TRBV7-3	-	TGTGCCAGCAGCAGTCATATAAAGGCTGGGGCCAACGTCCTGACTTTC	CASSSHIKAGANVLTF
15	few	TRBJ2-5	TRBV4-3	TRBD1	TGCGCCAGCAGCCAACAGGACAGGAGGCAAGAGACCCAGTACTTC	CASSQQDRRQETQYF
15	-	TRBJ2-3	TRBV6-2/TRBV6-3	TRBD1	TGTGCCAGCAGTTACTCAGGGGGCCTTAGGGATACGCAGTATTTT	CASSYSGGLRDTQYF
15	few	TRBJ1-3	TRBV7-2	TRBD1	TGTGCCAGCAGCCCCCGACAGGGGAAGGCATACACCATATATTTT	CASSPRQGKAYTIYF
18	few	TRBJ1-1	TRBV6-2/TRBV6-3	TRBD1	TGTGCCAGCAGTTACAACAGGGGAAGGGCCTTCATGAACACTGAAGCTTTCTTT	CASSYNRGRAFMNTEAFF
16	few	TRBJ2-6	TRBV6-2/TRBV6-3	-	TGTGCCAGCAGCCCGGACAGTATCAGAGGGGCCAACGTCCTGACTTTC	CASSPDSIRGANVLTF
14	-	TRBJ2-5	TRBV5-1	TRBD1	TGCGCCAGCAGCCCCCCCGGGACAGAAGAGACCCAGTACTTC	CASSPPGTEETQYF
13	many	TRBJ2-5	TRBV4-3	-	TGCGCCAGCAGCCAAGTTTTTCGTGGGACCCAGTACTTC	CASSQVFRGTQYF
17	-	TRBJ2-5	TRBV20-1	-	TGCAGTGCTAGAGACTATAGCGGAGAAGGCTTCCAAGAGACCCAGTACTTC	CSARDYSGEGFQETQYF